This entry is about one T cell receptor (beta chain). Its antigen is still unknown. This entry belongs to a study of graft-versus-host responses after intestinal transplantation. Study-level background: Once they had received anti-thymocyte globulin induction, all recipients took tacrolimus and steroids for about 3 years.

The data were produced by immunoSEQ multiplex PCR, yet TCRdb's version contains in-frame clones alone and is incomplete. The sample holds some 150,000 clones, around nine tenths seen once. The CDR3 contains 12 residues. Germline V CDR1 and CDR2: MDHEN, SYDVKM. V was shortened by 8 bases and J by 4 bases, with 11 bases between the two germline ends. Whole-study results and caveats: Analysis identified GvH clones in recipient marrow, with some appearing first in ileum or blood. Peak circulating GvH clone levels tracked with early post-transplant HvG declines.

J is TRBJ2-5 and V is TRBV28; D ambiguous. The sequence came from a human donor who received an intestinal transplant. The sequencing here drew on unstimulated CD4+ T cells sorted from spleen or lymph node cells, taken before intestinal transplant. The chain's CDR3 is CASRQSGETQYF. CDR3 DNA: TGTGCCAGCCGTCAGTCGGGAGAGACCCAGTACTTC. Looking up the rest from reference TRBV28 and TRBJ2-5 gives the full variable domain: DVKVTQSSRYLVKRTGEKVFLECVQDMDHENMFWYRQDPGLGLRLIYFSYDVKMKEKGDIPEGYSVSREKKERFSLILESASTNQTSMYLCASRQSGETQYFGPGTRLLVL.